The 9 T cell receptor beta chains below were found in one sample sequenced in a study of T cell changes during pregnancy in multiple sclerosis. Libraries were prepared by immunoSEQ multiplex PCR; TCRdb keeps only in-frame clonotypes and omits some of them. Here the sample spans about 100,000 clones, about 94% being singletons. The sequencing used peripheral blood, collected before pregnancy. The receptors here all came from a female donor with multiple sclerosis, enrolled in a pregnancy study.

V and J are TRBV7-8 and TRBJ1-2; 12 positions agree with TRBD1. Trimming removed 5 bases from V and 8 bases from J; junction bases left unmatched: 3. Germline V gives CDR1 SGHVS, CDR2 FQNEAQ. There are 13 residues in the CDR3. This CDR3 is CASSRGTGGGYTF. CDR3 sequence (DNA): TGTGCCAGCAGCCGAGGGACAGGGGGCGGCTACACCTTC.

The rearrangement joins TRBV27 to TRBJ2-7; TRBD1 matches at 7 bases. The CDR3 length is 13 residues. Germline V CDR1 and CDR2: MNHEY, SMNVEV (reference sequence). V was pared by 5 bases and J by 2 bases, with 3 bases of the junction left unmatched. The CDR3 DNA follows: TGTGCCAGCAGTCCGGGACAGACCTACGAGCAGTACTTC. Translating it yields CASSPGQTYEQYF.

The rearrangement links TRBV5-6 to TRBJ1-4; a possible D gene is TRBD1 (6 bases). The CDR3 sequence is 14 residues long. Germline CDR1 is SGHDT and CDR2 is YYEEEE. V lost 0 bases, J lost 8 bases, and 11 bases lay in between. CDR3 nucleotide sequence: TGTGCCAGCAGCTTGGGGACAGACTACGAAAAACTGTTTTTT. Translated, it gives CASSLGTDYEKLFF.

This clone was detected once. The CDR3 nucleotides read TGTGCCATCAGCGGACTAGCGGGAGGCGAAATTTCCTACAATGAGCAGTTCTTC. Residues: CAISGLAGGEISYNEQFF. This chain joins TRBV10-3 and TRBJ2-1, with TRBD2 identical over 14 bases. In germline, CDR1 is ENHRY, CDR2 SYGVKD. Trimming removed 6 bases from V and 1 base from J; junction bases left unmatched: 8. This CDR3 is 18 amino acids long.

The chain is built from TRBV19 and TRBJ1-1; no clear D. The CDR3 is made up of 13 amino acids. V was pared by 2 bases and J by 0 bases, with 4 bases between. Germline V CDR1 and CDR2: LNHDA, SQIVND (reference sequence). In nucleotides, the CDR3 is TGTGCCAGTAGTATATATATGAACACTGAAGCTTTCTTT. This gives the protein CASSIYMNTEAFF.

The gene calls are TRBV29-1 and TRBJ2-7; a weak D match, TRBD1 (5 bases). Germline V lookup: CDR1 SQVTM, CDR2 ANQGSEA. Trimming took 1 base from V and 4 from J, leaving 11 bases between them. This CDR3 has 13 residues. CDR3 in amino acids: CSVEVDSLYEQYF. The CDR3 DNA reads as TGCAGCGTTGAAGTCGACAGCCTTTACGAGCAGTACTTC.

The chain links TRBV6-4 to TRBJ2-2, with 8 bases aligning to TRBD2. The junction had 9 bases not matched to a gene; V was cut back by 5 bases and J by 4 bases. The CDR3 has 16 amino acids. Germline V CDR1 and CDR2: MRHNA, SNTAGT. As DNA, the CDR3 is TGTGCCAGCAGTCCCGAGCCGACTAGCGTCACCGGGGAGCTGTTTTTT. Its translation is CASSPEPTSVTGELFF.

The chain couples TRBV4-1 to TRBJ2-3; 11 bases line up with TRBD2. CDR3 size: 17 residues. The V gene end was trimmed by 1 base and the J gene end by 2 bases; junction bases not matched to a gene: 5. The V gene's germline CDR1 is MGHRA and CDR2 YSYEKL. The chain's CDR3 is CASSQVTSGSLTDTQYF. The CDR3 coding sequence is TGCGCCAGCAGCCAAGTAACTAGCGGGAGTCTCACAGATACGCAGTATTTT.

The genes are TRBV2 and TRBJ2-7; 11 bases agree with TRBD2. Germline values: CDR1 SNHLY, CDR2 FYNNEI. The CDR3 covers 15 residues. The J segment lost 2 bases and the V segment lost 3 bases, leaving 3 bases of the junction unmatched. The CDR3 reads CASSDGTSGTYEQYF. CDR3 in DNA: TGTGCCAGCAGTGACGGGACTAGCGGTACCTACGAGCAGTACTTC.